The 20 T cell receptor beta chains reported below all come from one sample, sequenced in a study of Ad26.COV2.S vaccination and SARS-CoV-2 variants. Using immunoSEQ multiplex PCR, the repertoire was profiled, and TCRdb retains in-frame clones only, with some absent. Of approximately 400,000 clones listed, under 95% are singletons. The source was peripheral blood, collected after recovery from COVID-19. The receptors were gathered from a human donor who had recovered from COVID-19.

This clone turned up a few times. In DNA, the CDR3 is TGTGCCAGCAGTGGGATGGGCTACACCTTC. It translates to CASSGMGYTF. V gene TRBV7-9 combines with J gene TRBJ1-2, with D hard to call. The CDR3 consists of 10 residues. The ends were cut back, 6 bases at V and 8 bases at J, with 7 bases in the middle. In germline, CDR1 is SEHNR, CDR2 FQNEAQ (reference sequence).

J is TRBJ2-3 and V is TRBV11-1; D ambiguous. CDR3 size: 13 residues. CDR1 and CDR2 from the germline V gene are SGHAT and FQDESV (reference sequence). V gave up 1 base and J gave up 6 bases, with 8 bases separating them. The CDR3 bases are TGTGCCAGCAGCTTAGGAGTACCGGATACGCAGTATTTT. It yields the protein CASSLGVPDTQYF.

This chain connects TRBV6-2 or TRBV6-3 to TRBJ2-3, with D hard to call. The germline V gene has CDR1 MNHEY and CDR2 SVGEGT. Trimming removed 6 bases at V and 6 bases at J, with 10 bases between. There are 12 residues in the CDR3. The DNA for the CDR3 is TGTGCCAGCAGCCACGGTGATGATACGCAGTATTTT. This translates into CASSHGDDTQYF.

This chain uses TRBV30 with TRBJ2-2; 13 bases are a match to TRBD2. V lost 7 bases and J lost 2; bases outside the gene matches: 10. Germline CDR1 is GTSNPN and CDR2 is SVGIG (reference sequence). The CDR3 runs 17 residues. The CDR3 is CASPNTSGGANTGELFF. The CDR3 nucleotides read TGTGCCTCCCCAAATACTAGCGGGGGGGCCAACACCGGGGAGCTGTTTTTT.

The chain joins TRBV19 to TRBJ1-5, with a weak D call TRBD1 (5 bases). V dropped 10 bases and J dropped 9 bases, with 19 bases sitting between them. CDR1 is LNHDA, CDR2 SQIVND, per germline (reference sequence). CDR3 length: 13 amino acids. The CDR3 sequence: CATLGEDLGPQHF. The CDR3 coding sequence is TGTGCCACCCTGGGGGAGGACCTAGGGCCCCAGCATTTT.

The rearrangement uses TRBV3-1 (or the pseudogene TRBV3-2) and TRBJ1-2; D gene unclear. V was trimmed by 4 bases and J by 4 bases, leaving 19 bases between them. Germline loops: CDR1 LGHDT, CDR2 YNNKEL (reference sequence). CDR3 length: 16 amino acids. The CDR3 bases are TGTGCCAGCAGCCCCCGAATAGGGTCCCCTGCCTATGGCTACACCTTC. Amino acid sequence: CASSPRIGSPAYGYTF.

The chain employs TRBV5-1 and TRBJ1-6; D unresolved. Germline V gene lookup returns CDR1 SGHRS and CDR2 YFSETQ. V was clipped by 0 bases and J by 10 bases, with 14 bases between them. The CDR3 covers 15 residues. CDR3 sequence: CASSLAGMGRSPLHF. The CDR3 DNA reads as TGCGCCAGCAGCTTGGCCGGGATGGGGAGATCACCCCTCCACTTT.

Notes on this clone: The same CDR3 arises from other DNA sequences in this sample as well. The chain combines TRBV9 with TRBJ1-1, with D unclear. Germline V gene lookup returns CDR1 SGDLS and CDR2 YYNGEE. V lost 0 bases and J lost 3, with 6 bases in between. The CDR3 is made up of 13 amino acids. CDR3 DNA sequence: TGTGCCAGCAGCGTAGGGGGTGACACTGAAGCTTTCTTT. Amino acids: CASSVGGDTEAFF. The full variable domain, its missing parts supplied by reference TRBV9 and TRBJ1-1, is DSGVTQTPKHLITATGQRVTLRCSPRSGDLSVYWYQQSLDQGLQFLIQYYNGEERAKGNILERFSAQQFPDLHSELNLSSLELGDSALYFCASSVGGDTEAFFGQGTRLTVV.

The J gene is TRBJ2-7, the V gene TRBV9; perhaps TRBD1 as D (6 bases). V gave up 1 base and J gave up 4 bases, with 15 bases separating them. In germline, CDR1 is SGDLS, CDR2 YYNGEE. The CDR3 is made up of 15 amino acids. Written as DNA, the CDR3 is TGTGCCAGCAGCGTAAGGGTTCAGGGGAAATACGAGCAGTACTTC. Protein: CASSVRVQGKYEQYF.

Only one count was recorded for this clone. V usage is TRBV27 and J usage is TRBJ2-5; 11 bases map to TRBD2. The CDR3 consists of 15 residues. V gave up 6 bases and J gave up 2 bases; unmatched junction bases: 5. Germline CDR1 MNHEY, CDR2 SMNVEV (reference sequence). CDR3 residues: CASSGTSGGQETQYF. CDR3 DNA: TGTGCCAGCAGCGGTACTAGCGGGGGACAAGAGACCCAGTACTTC.

This clone was detected only once. The J gene is TRBJ2-3, the V gene TRBV9, with D perhaps being TRBD1 or TRBD2 (5 bases each). Trimming took 2 bases from V and 6 from J, leaving 10 bases between them. This CDR3 is built from 13 residues. Germline V CDR1 and CDR2: SGDLS, YYNGEE. This chain's CDR3 is CASSVPEGDTQYF. CDR3 nucleotides: TGTGCCAGCAGCGTGCCCGAGGGGGATACGCAGTATTTT.

Concerning this clone itself: Other DNA variants within this sample encode the same CDR3. V is TRBV5-1 and J is TRBJ1-1; D not certain. The germline V gene encodes CDR1 SGHRS and CDR2 YFSETQ. V lost 2 bases and J 2 bases, leaving 7 bases between the germline ends. This CDR3 is built from 13 residues. The CDR3 DNA sequence: TGCGCCAGCAGCTTCGGCCTTAACACTGAAGCTTTCTTT. Its translation is CASSFGLNTEAFF. Complete variable domain (other parts from reference TRBV5-1 and TRBJ1-1): KAGVTQTPRYLIKTRGQQVTLSCSPISGHRSVSWYQQTPGQGLQFLFEYFSETQRNKGNFPGRFSGRQFSNSRSEMNVSTLELGDSALYLCASSFGLNTEAFFGQGTRLTVV.

The table lists this clone with a count of one. This chain connects TRBV7-9 to TRBJ1-6; D is undetermined. Between the trimmed V and J ends, which lost 2 bases and 8 bases, there was a span of 10 bases. From germline, CDR1 is SEHNR and CDR2 FQNEAQ (reference sequence). The CDR3 sequence is 14 residues long. The CDR3 here is CASSLLGGDSPLHF. The CDR3 DNA reads as TGTGCCAGCAGCTTATTGGGAGGCGATTCACCCCTCCACTTT.

The chain joins TRBV7-8 to TRBJ2-1; TRBD2 aligns across 7 bases. Germline loops: CDR1 SGHVS, CDR2 FQNEAQ. V dropped 2 bases and J dropped 0; count of bases not matched to a gene: 1. The CDR3 covers 15 residues. The CDR3: CASSLRTSSYNEQFF. CDR3 in DNA: TGTGCCAGCAGCTTACGGACTAGCTCCTACAATGAGCAGTTCTTC.

The V call is TRBV27, the J call TRBJ2-7, with 7 bases identical to TRBD1. CDR3 size: 14 residues. Germline values: CDR1 MNHEY, CDR2 SMNVEV (reference sequence). Unmatched junction bases numbered 5, after V lost 1 base and J lost 5 bases. The CDR3 loop is CASSLWDSSHEQYF. In DNA form, the CDR3 reads TGTGCCAGCAGTTTATGGGACAGTTCCCACGAGCAGTACTTC.

The V gene is TRBV2, the J gene TRBJ2-4; 8 bases map to TRBD2. Germline loops: CDR1 SNHLY, CDR2 FYNNEI. V trimming: 6 bases; J trimming: 4 bases; junction bases outside the gene matches: 5. CDR3 length: 14 residues. CDR3 nucleotides: TGTGCCAGCAGAACGCCGGGAGGGAAAAACATTCAGTACTTC. It yields the protein CASRTPGGKNIQYF.

The gene calls are TRBV5-4 and TRBJ1-2; perhaps TRBD1 as D (5 bases). V lost 2 bases to trimming and J lost 8 bases, with 25 bases between them. CDR3 length: 17 residues. From germline, CDR1 is SGHNT and CDR2 YYREEE (reference sequence). In DNA, the CDR3 is TGTGCCAGCAGCTTTGGTACGGGTTTGGGCAGGGTCAACGGCTACACCTTC. Translated, it gives CASSFGTGLGRVNGYTF.

The chain recombines TRBV2 with TRBJ2-7; D is perhaps TRBD1 (6 bases). This CDR3 has 20 residues. Germline lookup yields CDR1 SNHLY and CDR2 FYNNEI. V lost 6 bases and J 5 bases, leaving 35 bases between the germline ends. DNA of the CDR3: TGTGCCAGCAGCGTCCTCTCTTTTCGTTCGGCGAGGCAGGGGAGCCACGAGCAGTACTTC. This encodes CASSVLSFRSARQGSHEQYF.

The sample holds one count of this clone. This chain uses TRBV5-1 with TRBJ1-6, with D unclear. Trimming left V 5 bases short and J 5 bases short, with 11 bases between. This CDR3 is built from 14 residues. Looked up from germline, CDR1 is SGHRS and CDR2 is YFSETQ. DNA for the CDR3: TGCGCCAGCAGTCCCCTATCAAATAATTCACCCCTCCACTTT. Amino acids: CASSPLSNNSPLHF.

The V call is TRBV25-1, the J call TRBJ2-1; D not resolved. The germline V gene encodes CDR1 MGHDK and CDR2 SYGVNS. Trimming removed 10 bases from V and 4 bases from J, with 11 bases in between. This CDR3 is built from 12 residues. The CDR3 reads CATQWHYNEQFF. The CDR3 DNA follows: TGTGCCACCCAATGGCATTACAATGAGCAGTTCTTC. Looking up the rest from reference TRBV25-1 and TRBJ2-1 gives the full variable domain: EADIYQTPRYLVIGTGKKITLECSQTMGHDKMYWYQQDPGMELHLIHYSYGVNSTEKGDLSSESTVSRIRTEHFPLTLESARPSHTSQYLCATQWHYNEQFFGPGTRLTVL.